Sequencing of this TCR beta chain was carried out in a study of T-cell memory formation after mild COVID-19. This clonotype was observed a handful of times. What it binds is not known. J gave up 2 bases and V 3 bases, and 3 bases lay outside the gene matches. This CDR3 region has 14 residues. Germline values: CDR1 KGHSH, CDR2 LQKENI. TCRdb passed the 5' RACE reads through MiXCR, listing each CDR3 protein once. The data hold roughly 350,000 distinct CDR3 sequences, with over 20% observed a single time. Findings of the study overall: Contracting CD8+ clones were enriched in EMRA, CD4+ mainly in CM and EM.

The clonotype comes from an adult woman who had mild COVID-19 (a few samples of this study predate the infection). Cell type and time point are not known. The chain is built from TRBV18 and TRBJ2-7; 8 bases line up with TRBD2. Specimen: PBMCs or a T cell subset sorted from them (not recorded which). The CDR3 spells CASSPSGAAYEQYF. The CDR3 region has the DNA TGTGCCAGCTCACCTAGCGGGGCCGCCTACGAGCAGTACTTC.